Shown below are 15 T cell receptor beta chains from a single sample sequenced in a study of immune cell composition in non-small cell lung cancer. Data came from immunoSEQ multiplex PCR; TCRdb stores just in-frame clones and leaves some out. The sample has fewer than 5,000 clones, less than 80% seen once. The specimen was lung tumor tissue. These receptors were obtained from a human donor with non-small cell lung cancer.

This clone was counted only a few times. This rearrangement joins TRBV9 to TRBJ1-5; TRBD1 might be the D (5 bases). There are 15 residues in the CDR3. Germline V gives CDR1 SGDLS, CDR2 YYNGEE. Trimming took off 2 bases at V and 2 bases at J, with 11 bases between the two ends. The CDR3 nucleotides are TGTGCCAGCAGCGTCGGGGGAGCGGGCAATCAGCCCCAGCATTTT. Translation gives CASSVGGAGNQPQHF.

V gene TRBV29-1 combines with J gene TRBJ2-7; 7 nucleotides align to TRBD1. Germline V CDR1 and CDR2: SQVTM, ANQGSEA. Unmatched junction bases numbered 10, after V lost 8 bases and J lost 3 bases. This CDR3 contains 13 residues. The CDR3 DNA is TGCAGCTATAACACAGGGGCCCGCTACGAGCAGTACTTC. This sequence encodes CSYNTGARYEQYF.

V and J are TRBV4-2 and TRBJ2-7; 11 bases map to TRBD2. Germline CDR1 LGHNA, CDR2 YNFKEQ. V lost 1 base to trimming and J lost 7 bases; unmatched junction nucleotides: 9. The CDR3 runs to 16 residues. CDR3 sequence reads: CASSQGLAGGTWEQYF. CDR3 bases: TGTGCCAGCAGCCAAGGGCTAGCGGGAGGAACTTGGGAGCAGTACTTC.

The DNA for the CDR3 is TGTGCCAGCAGCTTGGGGACAGGGGGGGGAAACACCATATATTTT. This sequence encodes CASSLGTGGGNTIYF. V is TRBV7-9 and J is TRBJ1-3; 11 nucleotides agree with TRBD1. V lost 3 bases and J lost 4; bases outside the gene matches: 2. The germline V gene encodes CDR1 SEHNR and CDR2 FQNEAQ (reference sequence). This CDR3 comprises 15 residues.

This clone was detected a few times. The J gene is TRBJ1-4, the V gene TRBV6-1, with D uncertain. Germline CDR1 and CDR2: MNHNS and SASEGT. The CDR3 length is 12 residues. V lost 0 bases, J lost 8 bases, and 4 bases lay in between. The CDR3 loop reads CASSEAQEKLFF. Written as DNA, the CDR3 is TGTGCCAGCAGTGAAGCTCAGGAAAAACTGTTTTTT.

The chain carries TRBV2 and TRBJ1-1; D not resolved. Germline CDR1 SNHLY, CDR2 FYNNEI. The V and J ends lost 7 bases and 0 bases respectively, with 12 bases between them. The CDR3 runs to 14 residues. CDR3 nucleotides: TGTGCCAGCATGACGGGAGATGTGAACACTGAAGCTTTCTTT. Encoded protein: CASMTGDVNTEAFF.

This clone rates as medium-sized. The gene calls are TRBV5-5 and TRBJ2-1; TRBD1 agrees at 9 bases. J was trimmed by 9 bases and V by 0 bases; bases with no gene match: 7. The CDR3 covers 15 residues. Germline V CDR1 and CDR2: SGHKS, YYEKEE (reference sequence). The CDR3 bases are TGTGCCAGCAGCTTGGATGGGACAGGGTCTCGTGAGCAGTTCTTC. The encoded protein is CASSLDGTGSREQFF.

The chain is built from TRBV7-2 and TRBJ2-2; possibly TRBD2 for D (6 bases). Germline V lookup: CDR1 SGHTA, CDR2 FQGNSA. V lost 5 bases, J lost 0 bases, and 13 bases lay in between. This CDR3 comprises 16 residues. The CDR3 DNA reads TGTGCCAGCAGCCGACTCACTAGCACGAACACCGGGGAGCTGTTTTTT. This codes for CASSRLTSTNTGELFF.

This clone was counted a few times. V is TRBV9 and J is TRBJ1-1; possible D gene TRBD1, 6 bases. Germline values: CDR1 SGDLS, CDR2 YYNGEE. There are 12 residues in the CDR3. The ends were cut back, 7 bases at V and 3 bases at J, with 10 bases in the middle. The CDR3 nucleotides read TGTGCCAGCCGGGCAGGGGACACTGAAGCTTTCTTT. It translates to CASRAGDTEAFF.

The rearrangement joins TRBV7-3 to TRBJ2-1, with 11 bases fitting TRBD2. This CDR3 region has 16 residues. Trimming removed 5 bases from V and 6 bases from J; junction bases left unmatched: 9. Germline assignment: CDR1 SGHTA and CDR2 FQGTGA. This CDR3 reads CASSPIAGGLGNEQFF. The CDR3 DNA reads as TGTGCCAGCAGCCCGATAGCGGGAGGGCTCGGCAATGAGCAGTTCTTC. The entire variable domain, with the rest obtained from reference TRBV7-3 and TRBJ2-1, is as follows: GAGVSQTPSNKVTEKGKYVELRCDPISGHTALYWYRQSLGQGPEFLIYFQGTGAADDSGLPNDRFFAVRPEGSVSTLKIQRTERGDSAVYLCASSPIAGGLGNEQFFGPGTRLTVL.

This sequence joins TRBV29-1 and TRBJ2-2; D remains ambiguous. Germline V lookup: CDR1 SQVTM, CDR2 ANQGSEA. The CDR3 extends over 16 amino acids. V gave up 0 bases and J gave up 1 base, with 12 bases separating them. This chain's CDR3 is CSVEDWLTGNTGELFF. CDR3 bases: TGCAGCGTTGAAGATTGGCTCACGGGGAACACCGGGGAGCTGTTTTTT.

The chain combines TRBV7-2 with TRBJ2-5; TRBD1 might be the D (5 bases). The CDR3 contains 12 residues. Trimming shortened V by 1 base and J by 5 bases, and 5 bases separated the two germline ends. CDR1 and CDR2 from the germline V gene are SGHTA and FQGNSA. The CDR3 DNA sequence: TGTGCCAGCAGCTTAGACAGGGAGACCCAGTACTTC. Translating it yields CASSLDRETQYF.

The chain links TRBV21-1 to TRBJ2-7; the listed D gene, TRBD1, was not tested against the DNA. TRBV21-1 has pseudogene status. CDR3 length: 16 amino acids. The CDR3 sequence: CASETYRDRGAYEQYF. CDR3 coding DNA: TGTGCCAGCGAGACCTACCGGGACAGGGGAGCCTACGAGCAGTACTTC.

The rearrangement joins TRBV6-1 to TRBJ2-3, with 8 bases identical to TRBD2. The ends lost 6 bases at V and 5 bases at J; junction bases unmatched: 1. The CDR3 consists of 12 residues. CDR1 MNHNS and CDR2 SASEGT come from the germline V gene. CDR3 DNA sequence: TGTGCCAGCAGACGGGGGGGAGATACGCAGTATTTT. This codes for CASRRGGDTQYF.

The genes are TRBV19 and TRBJ2-7; 9 nucleotides agree with TRBD2. CDR3 length equals 13 residues. The germline V gene encodes CDR1 LNHDA and CDR2 SQIVND (reference sequence). Trimming cost V 2 bases and J 7 bases; bases outside gene matches: 3. CDR3 DNA: TGTGCCAGTAGTATACGCGGGAGGGATGAGCAGTACTTC. Translation: CASSIRGRDEQYF.